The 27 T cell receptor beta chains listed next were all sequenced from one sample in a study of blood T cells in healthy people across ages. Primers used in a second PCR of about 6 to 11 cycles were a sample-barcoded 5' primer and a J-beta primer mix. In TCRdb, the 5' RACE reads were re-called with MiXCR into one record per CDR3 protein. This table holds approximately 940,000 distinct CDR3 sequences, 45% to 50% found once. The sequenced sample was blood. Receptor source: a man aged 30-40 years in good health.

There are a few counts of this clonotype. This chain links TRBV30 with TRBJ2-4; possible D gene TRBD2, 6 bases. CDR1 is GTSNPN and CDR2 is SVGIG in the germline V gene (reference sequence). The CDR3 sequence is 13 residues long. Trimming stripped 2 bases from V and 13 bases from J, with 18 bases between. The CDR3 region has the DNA TGTGCCTGGAGTCGACTAGATTATGAAGAGCAGTACTTC. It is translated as CAWSRLDYEEQYF.

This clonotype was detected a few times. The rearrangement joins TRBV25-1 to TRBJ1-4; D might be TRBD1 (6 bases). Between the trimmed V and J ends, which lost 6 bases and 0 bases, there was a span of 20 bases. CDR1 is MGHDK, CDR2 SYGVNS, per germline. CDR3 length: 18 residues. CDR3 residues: CASSPTWGRDATNEKLFF. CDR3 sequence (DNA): TGTGCCAGCAGCCCAACTTGGGGGCGAGACGCAACTAATGAAAAACTGTTTTTT.

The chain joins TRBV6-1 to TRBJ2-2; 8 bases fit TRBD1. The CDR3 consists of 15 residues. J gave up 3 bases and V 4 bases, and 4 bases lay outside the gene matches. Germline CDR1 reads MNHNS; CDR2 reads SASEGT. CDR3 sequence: CASSGGQVYTGELFF. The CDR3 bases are TGTGCCAGCAGTGGGGGACAGGTGTACACCGGGGAGCTGTTTTTT.

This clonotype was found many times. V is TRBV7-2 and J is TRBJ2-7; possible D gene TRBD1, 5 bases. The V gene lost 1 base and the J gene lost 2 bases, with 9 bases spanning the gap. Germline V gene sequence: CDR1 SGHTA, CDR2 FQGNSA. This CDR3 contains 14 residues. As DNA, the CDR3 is TGTGCCAGCAGCTTAGGGGCAGGGCCCTACGAGCAGTACTTC. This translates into CASSLGAGPYEQYF.

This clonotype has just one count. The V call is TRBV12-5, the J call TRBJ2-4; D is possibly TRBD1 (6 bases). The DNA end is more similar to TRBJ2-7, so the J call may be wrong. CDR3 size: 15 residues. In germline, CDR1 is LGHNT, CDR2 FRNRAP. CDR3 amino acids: CASPQGLETPYEQYF. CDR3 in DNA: TGTGCTAGTCCCCAGGGGCTCGAAACCCCCTACGAGCAGTACTTC.

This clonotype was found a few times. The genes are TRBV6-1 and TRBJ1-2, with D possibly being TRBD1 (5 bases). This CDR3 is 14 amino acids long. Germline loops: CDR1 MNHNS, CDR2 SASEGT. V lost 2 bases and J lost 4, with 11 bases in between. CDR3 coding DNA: TGTGCCAGCAGTGAAAGGGACGGGGGCTATGGCTACACCTTC. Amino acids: CASSERDGGYGYTF.

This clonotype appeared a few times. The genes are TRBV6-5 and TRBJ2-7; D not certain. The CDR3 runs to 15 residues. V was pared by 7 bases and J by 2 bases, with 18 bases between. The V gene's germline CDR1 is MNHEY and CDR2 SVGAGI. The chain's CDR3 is CASKQVQSPAYEQYF. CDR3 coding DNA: TGTGCCAGCAAGCAGGTTCAGTCCCCAGCCTACGAGCAGTACTTC.

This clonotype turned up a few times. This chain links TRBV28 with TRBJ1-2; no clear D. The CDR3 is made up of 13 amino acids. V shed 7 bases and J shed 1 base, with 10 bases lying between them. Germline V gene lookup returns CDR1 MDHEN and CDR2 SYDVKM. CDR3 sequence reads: CASITPDNYGYTF. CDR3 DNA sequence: TGTGCCAGCATTACGCCGGATAACTATGGCTACACCTTC.

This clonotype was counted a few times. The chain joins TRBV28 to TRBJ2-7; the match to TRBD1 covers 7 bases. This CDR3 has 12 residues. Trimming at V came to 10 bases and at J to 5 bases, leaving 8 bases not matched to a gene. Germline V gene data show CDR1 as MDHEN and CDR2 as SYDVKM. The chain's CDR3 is CATATGLNEQYF. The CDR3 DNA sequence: TGTGCCACCGCGACAGGGCTCAACGAGCAGTACTTC.

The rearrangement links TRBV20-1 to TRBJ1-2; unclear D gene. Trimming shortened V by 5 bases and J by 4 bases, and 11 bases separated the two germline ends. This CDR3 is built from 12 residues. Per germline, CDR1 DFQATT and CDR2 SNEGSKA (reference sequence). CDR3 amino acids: CSAAGVAYGYTF. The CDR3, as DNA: TGCAGTGCTGCCGGGGTCGCCTATGGCTACACCTTC.

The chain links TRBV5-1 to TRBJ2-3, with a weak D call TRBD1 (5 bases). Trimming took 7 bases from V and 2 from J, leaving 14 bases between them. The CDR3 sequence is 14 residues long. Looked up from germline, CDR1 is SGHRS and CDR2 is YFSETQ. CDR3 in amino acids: CASGSDKNTDTQYF. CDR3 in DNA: TGCGCCAGCGGCTCGGACAAAAACACAGATACGCAGTATTTT.

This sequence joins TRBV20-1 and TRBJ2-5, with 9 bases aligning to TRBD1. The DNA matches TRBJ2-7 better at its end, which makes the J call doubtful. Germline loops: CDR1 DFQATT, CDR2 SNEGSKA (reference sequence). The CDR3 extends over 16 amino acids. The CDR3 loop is CSARGPWTGESYEQYF. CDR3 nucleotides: TGCAGTGCTAGAGGTCCTTGGACAGGGGAATCATACGAGCAGTACTTC.

The CDR3 DNA sequence: TGTGCCAGCAGCTTGGACACCACCTCCTACAATGAGCAGTTCTTC. Encoded protein: CASSLDTTSYNEQFF. The rearrangement joins TRBV5-6 to TRBJ2-1; D gene unclear. CDR3 length equals 15 residues. Trimming took off 0 bases at V and 0 bases at J, with 7 bases between the two ends. CDR1 and CDR2 (germline): SGHDT, YYEEEE.

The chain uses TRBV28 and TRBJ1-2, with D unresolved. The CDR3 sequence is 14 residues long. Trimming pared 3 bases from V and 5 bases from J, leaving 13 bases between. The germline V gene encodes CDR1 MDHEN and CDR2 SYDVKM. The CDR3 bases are TGTGCCAGCAGTTTGTCGCGGAACCTGTATGGCTACACCTTC. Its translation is CASSLSRNLYGYTF.

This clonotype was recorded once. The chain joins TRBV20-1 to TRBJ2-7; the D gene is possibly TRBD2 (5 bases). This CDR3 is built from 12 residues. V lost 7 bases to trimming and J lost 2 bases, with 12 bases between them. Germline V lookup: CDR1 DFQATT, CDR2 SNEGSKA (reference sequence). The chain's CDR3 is CSGGRRTYEQYF. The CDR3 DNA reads TGCAGTGGAGGGCGACGCACCTACGAGCAGTACTTC.

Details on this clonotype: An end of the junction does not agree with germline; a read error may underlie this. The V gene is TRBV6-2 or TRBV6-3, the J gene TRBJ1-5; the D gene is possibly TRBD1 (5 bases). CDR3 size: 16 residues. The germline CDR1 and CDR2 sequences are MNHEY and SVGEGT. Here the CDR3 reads CASSYASPGRDQPQHF. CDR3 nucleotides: TGTGCCAGTAGTTACGCGTCGCCAGGCAGGGATCAGCCCCAGCATTTT.

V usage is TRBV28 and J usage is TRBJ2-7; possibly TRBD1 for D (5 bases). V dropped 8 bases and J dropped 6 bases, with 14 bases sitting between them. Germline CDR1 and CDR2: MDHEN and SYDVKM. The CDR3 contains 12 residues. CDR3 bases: TGTGCCAGCCAACCCGACAGCGCCGAGCAGTACTTC. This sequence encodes CASQPDSAEQYF.

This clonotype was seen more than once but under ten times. CDR3 region: CSVEDHTGFRTYEQYF. The CDR3 DNA reads as TGCAGCGTTGAGGACCATACAGGCTTCAGGACCTACGAGCAGTACTTC. The J gene is TRBJ2-7, the V gene TRBV29-1, with a tentative D call TRBD1 (5 bases). CDR1 SQVTM and CDR2 ANQGSEA come from the germline V gene. This CDR3 has 16 residues. Trimming stripped 3 bases from V and 2 bases from J, with 20 bases between.

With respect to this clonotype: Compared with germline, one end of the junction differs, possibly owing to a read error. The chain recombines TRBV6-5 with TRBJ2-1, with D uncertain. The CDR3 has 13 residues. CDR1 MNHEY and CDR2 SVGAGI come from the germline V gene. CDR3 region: CVSSYVAYNEQFF. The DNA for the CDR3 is TGTGTCAGCAGTTACGTAGCCTACAATGAGCAGTTCTTC.

CDR3 protein: CSALRTGSTYEQYF. In nucleotides, the CDR3 is TGCAGTGCCTTACGGACAGGCTCTACCTACGAGCAGTACTTC. The V gene is TRBV20-1, the J gene TRBJ2-7; 7 nucleotides match TRBD1. V shed 6 bases and J 2 bases; nucleotides not matched to a gene: 10. Germline lookup yields CDR1 DFQATT and CDR2 SNEGSKA (reference sequence). This CDR3 comprises 14 residues.

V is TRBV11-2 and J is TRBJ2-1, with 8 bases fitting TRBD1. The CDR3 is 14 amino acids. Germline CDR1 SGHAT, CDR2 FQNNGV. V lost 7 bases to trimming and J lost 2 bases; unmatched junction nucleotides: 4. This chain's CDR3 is CASNPTGAYNEQFF. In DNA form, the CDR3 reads TGTGCCAGCAACCCGACAGGGGCCTACAATGAGCAGTTCTTC.

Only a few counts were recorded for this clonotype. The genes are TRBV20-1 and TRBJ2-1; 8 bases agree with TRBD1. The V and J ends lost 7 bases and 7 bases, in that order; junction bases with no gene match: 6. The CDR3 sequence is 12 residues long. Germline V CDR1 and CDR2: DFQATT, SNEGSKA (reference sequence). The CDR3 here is CSGTGGRNEQFF. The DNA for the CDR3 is TGCAGTGGTACAGGGGGTAGGAATGAGCAGTTCTTC.

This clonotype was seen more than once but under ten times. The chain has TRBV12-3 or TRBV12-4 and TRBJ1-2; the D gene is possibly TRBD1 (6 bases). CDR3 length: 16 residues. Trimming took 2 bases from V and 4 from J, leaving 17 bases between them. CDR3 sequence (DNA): TGTGCCAGCAGTTTATCGGGGGCGACACAATTCTATGGCTACACCTTC. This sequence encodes CASSLSGATQFYGYTF.

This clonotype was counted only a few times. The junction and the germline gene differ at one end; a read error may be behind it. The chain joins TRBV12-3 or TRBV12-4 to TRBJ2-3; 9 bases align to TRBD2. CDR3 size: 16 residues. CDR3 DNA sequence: TGTGCCGGCAGTTTAGATCTAGCGGGGAGCACAGATACGCAGTATTTT. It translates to CAGSLDLAGSTDTQYF.

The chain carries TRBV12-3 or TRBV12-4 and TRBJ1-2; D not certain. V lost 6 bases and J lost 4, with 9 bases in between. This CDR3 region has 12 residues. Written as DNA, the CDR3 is TGTGCCAGCAGAAACTTAAGCTATGGCTACACCTTC. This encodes CASRNLSYGYTF.

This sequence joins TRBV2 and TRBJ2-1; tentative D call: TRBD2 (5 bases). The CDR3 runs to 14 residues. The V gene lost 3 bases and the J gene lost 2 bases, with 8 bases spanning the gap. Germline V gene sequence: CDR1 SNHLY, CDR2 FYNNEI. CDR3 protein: CASSDFGAYNEQFF. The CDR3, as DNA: TGTGCCAGCAGTGATTTCGGGGCCTACAATGAGCAGTTCTTC.

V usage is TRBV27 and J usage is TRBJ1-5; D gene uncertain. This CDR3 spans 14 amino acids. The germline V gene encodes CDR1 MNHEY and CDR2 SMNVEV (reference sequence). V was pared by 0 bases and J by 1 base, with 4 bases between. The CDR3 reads CASSLSDSNQPQHF. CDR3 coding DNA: TGTGCCAGCAGTTTATCGGACAGCAATCAGCCCCAGCATTTT.